This T cell receptor (beta chain) was found in a study of control samples from healthy donors and cancer patients. The data were produced by immunoSEQ multiplex PCR, yet TCRdb's version contains in-frame clones alone and is incomplete. In total, the table holds some 180,000 clones. Sequencing input: blood. The TCR comes from a woman in her thirties in good health.

The CDR3 sequence: CASEPGQRGDTDTQYF. The CDR3 DNA sequence: TGTGCCAGCGAACCGGGCCAGCGGGGGGACACAGATACGCAGTATTTT. The rearrangement uses TRBV19 and TRBJ2-3, with 9 bases identical to TRBD2. Germline lookup yields CDR1 LNHDA and CDR2 SQIVND (reference sequence). The CDR3 sequence is 16 residues long. V gave up 9 bases and J gave up 2 bases; unmatched junction bases: 12. The variable domain in full, with the rest retrieved from reference TRBV19 and TRBJ2-3, is DGGITQSPKYLFRKEGQNVTLSCEQNLNHDAMYWYRQDPGQGLRLIYYSQIVNDFQKGDIAEGYSVSREKKESFPLTVTSAQKNPTAFYLCASEPGQRGDTDTQYFGPGTRLTVL.